These 10 T cell receptor beta chains originate from one sample sequenced in a study of shared clonotypes between healthy human individuals. Measured with immunoSEQ multiplex PCR; TCRdb has only the in-frame clones, and not every one. The sample yields approximately 2.5 million clones, 93% seen once. Sequencing was done on a sample of naive CD4+ T cells from PBMCs. The sample's subset: CD45RA+ positively selected. The source of these receptors is a man aged 18 to 29 in good health. Some clones in this sample may be carry-over from other donors' samples.

The rearrangement uses TRBV6-1 and TRBJ2-2, with 10 bases matching TRBD1. This CDR3 is 15 amino acids long. V shed 1 base and J 7 bases; nucleotides not matched to a gene: 3. Germline V gene lookup returns CDR1 MNHNS and CDR2 SASEGT. The CDR3 coding sequence is TGTGCCAGCAGTGAAGGGACAGGGGGTAGCGGGGAGCTGTTTTTT. It yields the protein CASSEGTGGSGELFF.

The V gene is TRBV28, the J gene TRBJ2-1; 7 bases agree with TRBD2. V shed 4 bases and J 6 bases; nucleotides not matched to a gene: 6. Looked up from germline, CDR1 is MDHEN and CDR2 is SYDVKM. CDR3 length: 14 residues. The CDR3 sequence is CASSWWTSVNEQFF. DNA of the CDR3: TGTGCCAGCAGTTGGTGGACTAGTGTCAATGAGCAGTTCTTC.

CDR3 nucleotide sequence: TGTGCCAGTAGTCCTCGACAGGGGAAAGCTAACTATGGCTACACCTTC. Protein: CASSPRQGKANYGYTF. J is TRBJ1-2 and V is TRBV19; 8 nucleotides align to TRBD1. The ends lost 5 bases at V and 0 bases at J; junction bases unmatched: 8. The CDR3 is made up of 16 amino acids. CDR1 is LNHDA and CDR2 is SQIVND in the germline V gene (reference sequence).

V is TRBV9 and J is TRBJ2-3; D gene ambiguous. This CDR3 has 14 amino acids. The V gene lost 6 bases and the J gene lost 6 bases, with 17 bases spanning the gap. Germline assignment: CDR1 SGDLS and CDR2 YYNGEE. Here the CDR3 DNA reads TGTGCCAGCACCGTTGGCGGATTTGGGGATACGCAGTATTTT. Translated, it gives CASTVGGFGDTQYF.

The CDR3 protein is CASSRGQWEETQYF. CDR3 nucleotide sequence: TGCGCCAGCAGCCGAGGACAATGGGAAGAGACCCAGTACTTC. The genes are TRBV4-1 and TRBJ2-5; D is perhaps TRBD1 (5 bases). Trimming took 4 bases from V and 3 from J, leaving 12 bases between them. Germline CDR1 reads MGHRA; CDR2 reads YSYEKL. There are 14 residues in the CDR3.

With regard to this clone: The sample carries other DNA sequences with the same CDR3. The chain has TRBV5-4 and TRBJ2-2; the D is unclear. In germline, CDR1 is SGHNT, CDR2 YYREEE (reference sequence). Trimming removed 0 bases at V and 2 bases at J, with 8 bases between. The CDR3 runs to 15 residues. The CDR3 reads CASSLAGSNTGELFF. The CDR3 nucleotides read TGTGCCAGCAGCTTGGCAGGTAGCAACACCGGGGAGCTGTTTTTT.

This clone has only one observation. This chain joins TRBV9 and TRBJ2-7; 12 bases line up with TRBD1. Germline V gene lookup returns CDR1 SGDLS and CDR2 YYNGEE. After removal of 3 bases from V and 4 bases from J, the junction contained 5 bases not matched to a gene. There are 15 residues in the CDR3. The CDR3: CASSAGTGGTYEQYF. The DNA for the CDR3 is TGTGCCAGCAGCGCCGGGACAGGGGGCACGTACGAGCAGTACTTC.

The CDR3 here is CASSLTGTEAYEQYF. CDR3 sequence (DNA): TGTGCCAGCAGCTTAACCGGGACAGAAGCCTACGAGCAGTACTTC. J is TRBJ2-7 and V is TRBV7-9, with 7 bases identical to TRBD1. The CDR3 runs to 15 residues. Germline V gene data show CDR1 as SEHNR and CDR2 as FQNEAQ (reference sequence). Trimming took 2 bases from V and 2 from J; bases not matched to a gene: 6.

This chain links TRBV7-3 with TRBJ1-5, with 8 bases that match TRBD1. CDR3 length: 17 residues. Unmatched junction bases numbered 13, after V lost 5 bases and J lost 4 bases. Germline assignment: CDR1 SGHTA and CDR2 FQGTGA. The CDR3 is CASSPTCGTGKNQPQHF. The CDR3, as DNA: TGTGCCAGCAGCCCTACCTGTGGGACAGGCAAGAATCAGCCCCAGCATTTT.

This chain connects TRBV19 to TRBJ1-2; 7 bases line up with TRBD1. The V gene's germline CDR1 is LNHDA and CDR2 SQIVND (reference sequence). This CDR3 region has 15 residues. After removal of 5 bases from V and 0 bases from J, the junction contained 6 bases not matched to a gene. The CDR3 nucleotides read TGTGCCAGTAGTTCCACAGGGGCGGCTAACTATGGCTACACCTTC. It specifies CASSSTGAANYGYTF.